These 4 T cell receptor beta chains were sequenced from one sample in a study of T-cell memory formation after mild COVID-19. MiXCR, run by TCRdb on the 5' RACE reads, gives a single entry per CDR3 protein. The sample lists 150,000 to 200,000 distinct CDR3 sequences; more than 14% were seen once. Specimen: PBMCs or a T cell subset sorted from them (not recorded which). The receptors originated from an adult woman who had mild COVID-19 (a few samples of this study predate the infection). Cell type and time point are not known.

The chain uses TRBV19 and TRBJ2-1, with a tentative D call TRBD1 (6 bases). Trimming took off 7 bases at V and 4 bases at J, with 17 bases between the two ends. CDR3 length: 15 amino acids. The germline CDR1 and CDR2 sequences are LNHDA and SQIVND (reference sequence). CDR3 protein: CASTLDSSVYNEQFF. CDR3 DNA: TGTGCCAGTACCTTGGACAGCTCGGTATACAATGAGCAGTTCTTC.

This clonotype was observed many times. The chain carries TRBV19 and TRBJ2-1; 15 nucleotides align to TRBD2. The ends lost 6 bases at V and 12 bases at J; junction bases unmatched: 9. The CDR3 runs 15 residues. Germline assignment: CDR1 LNHDA and CDR2 SQIVND (reference sequence). CDR3 residues: CASRGLAGGLGPQFF. In nucleotides, the CDR3 is TGTGCCAGTAGGGGACTAGCGGGAGGCCTAGGGCCGCAGTTCTTC.

There are a few counts of this clonotype. The chain is built from TRBV6-5 and TRBJ2-6; no definite D call. The V end was cut by 2 bases, the J end by 0 bases, with 5 bases between. Germline V gene sequence: CDR1 MNHEY, CDR2 SVGAGI. The CDR3 totals 15 residues. The CDR3 region has the DNA TGTGCCAGCAGTTACGACCGCTCTGGGGCCAACGTCCTGACTTTC. Translated: CASSYDRSGANVLTF.

The genes are TRBV3-1 and TRBJ2-7; D is ambiguous. The germline V and J ends were trimmed by 0 bases and 2 bases, with 8 bases remaining between them. The CDR3 sequence is 14 residues long. Per the germline V gene, CDR1 is LGHDT and CDR2 is YNNKEL (reference sequence). CDR3 bases: TGTGCCAGCAGCCAAGAGCCAGTTGCCTACGAGCAGTACTTC. It encodes CASSQEPVAYEQYF.